This T cell receptor (beta chain) was identified in a study of shared clonotypes between healthy human individuals. For the study at large: Per donor, CD8 memory used one plate, CD8 naive used two, CD4 memory used three and CD4 naive used three.

Study-level findings and limits: Some clonotypes were shared by all four sorted-subset donors, while others were not shared. The non-shared ones had lower generation probabilities than the shared ones.

This table comes from immunoSEQ multiplex PCR, and its TCRdb copy is limited to in-frame clones, with some not included. In the table there are about 1 million clones, roughly 80% of which are singletons. Note on this clone: The antigen is undetermined.

This CDR3 region has 15 residues. V was clipped by 3 bases and J by 0 bases, with 14 bases between them. Germline V lookup: CDR1 GTSNPN, CDR2 SVGIG (reference sequence). Source material: memory CD4+ T cells sorted from blood. As to subset: CD45RA-negative fraction. This chain uses TRBV30 with TRBJ1-1; D call uncertain. This clonotype was obtained from a young man in good health. The CDR3 here is CAWSVTRSLNTEAFF. Written as DNA, the CDR3 is TGTGCCTGGAGCGTTACAAGGAGTTTGAACACTGAAGCTTTCTTT.